This TCR beta chain was found in a study of T cell responses to AZD1222 COVID-19 vaccine. Points from the study as a whole: Females outnumbered males among donors, who were mostly white British; clonal diversity was possibly underestimated. At study baseline, merely several AZD1222 recipients were seropositive. Across spike, vaccine-associated CD4 TCRs were found, dominant at 160-218 and 743-854.

Second-dose intervals of approximately 4 or approximately 12 weeks were pooled. Turning to this clone: Its antigen remains unknown.

The CDR3 runs 14 residues. CDR1 is SGHNT and CDR2 is YENEEA in the germline V gene. Trimming pared 3 bases from V and 2 bases from J, leaving 10 bases between. Generated by immunoSEQ multiplex PCR, the TCRdb table keeps only in-frame clones and is missing some. Among more than 80,000 clones listed, about 93% were seen once. The source is an adult who received the AZD1222 COVID-19 vaccine. This rearrangement joins TRBV11-3 to TRBJ2-5; no definite D call. Sequences were derived from peripheral blood, sampled 28 days after the second AZD1222 dose. The CDR3 nucleotides are TGTGCCAGCAGCTTTGGGGTCAGGCAAGAGACCCAGTACTTC. Protein: CASSFGVRQETQYF.